The following is a T cell receptor beta chain sequence with its context. Positive CCR7 selection of CD45RO-negative cells yielded the naive CD8 cells, and terminally differentiated effector memory CD45RA+ cells were excluded. The sample originates from a study of shared clonotypes between healthy human individuals. Here immunoSEQ multiplex PCR was the method, and the copy in TCRdb shows in-frame clones only, minus some. This table holds some 2 million clones, around 96% found once. Sequences were obtained from naive CD8+ T cells sorted from blood. The receptor was derived from a young man in good health.

CDR3 nucleotide sequence: TGTGCCAGCAGTTACCTCGACAGCTCCTACAATGAGCAGTTCTTC. It codes for CASSYLDSSYNEQFF. This chain joins TRBV6-5 and TRBJ2-1; a possible D gene is TRBD1 (5 bases). This CDR3 contains 15 residues. From germline, CDR1 is MNHEY and CDR2 SVGAGI. Trimming shortened V by 2 bases and J by 0 bases, and 8 bases separated the two germline ends.